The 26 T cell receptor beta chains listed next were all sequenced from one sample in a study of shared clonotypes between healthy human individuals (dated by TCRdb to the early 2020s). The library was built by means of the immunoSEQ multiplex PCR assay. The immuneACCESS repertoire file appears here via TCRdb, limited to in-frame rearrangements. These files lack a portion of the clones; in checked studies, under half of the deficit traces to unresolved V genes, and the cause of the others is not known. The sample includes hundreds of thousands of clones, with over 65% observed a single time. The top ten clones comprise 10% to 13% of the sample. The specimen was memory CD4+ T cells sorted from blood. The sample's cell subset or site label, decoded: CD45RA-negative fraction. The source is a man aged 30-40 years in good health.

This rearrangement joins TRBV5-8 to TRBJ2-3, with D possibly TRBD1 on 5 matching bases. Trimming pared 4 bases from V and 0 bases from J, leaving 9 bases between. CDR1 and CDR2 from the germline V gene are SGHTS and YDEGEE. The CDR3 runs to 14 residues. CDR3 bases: TGTGCCAGCAGCATGACAGTGAGCACAGATACGCAGTATTTT. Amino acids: CASSMTVSTDTQYF.

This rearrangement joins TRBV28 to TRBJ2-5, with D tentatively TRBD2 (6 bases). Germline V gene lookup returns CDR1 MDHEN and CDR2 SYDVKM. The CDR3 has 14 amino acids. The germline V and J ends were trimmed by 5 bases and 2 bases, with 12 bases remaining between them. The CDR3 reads CASSASVDQETQYF. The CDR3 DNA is TGTGCCAGCAGTGCTAGCGTAGATCAAGAGACCCAGTACTTC.

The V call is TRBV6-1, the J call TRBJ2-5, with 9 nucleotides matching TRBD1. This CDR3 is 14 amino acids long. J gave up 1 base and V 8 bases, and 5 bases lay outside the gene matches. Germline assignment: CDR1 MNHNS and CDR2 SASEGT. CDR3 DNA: TGTGCCAGCCGAGGGACAGGGCTCCAAGAGACCCAGTACTTC. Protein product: CASRGTGLQETQYF.

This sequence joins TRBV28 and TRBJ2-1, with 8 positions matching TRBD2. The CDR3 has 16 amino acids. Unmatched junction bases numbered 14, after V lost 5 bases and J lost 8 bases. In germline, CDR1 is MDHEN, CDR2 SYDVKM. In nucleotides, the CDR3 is TGTGCCAGCAGTCCAGGCCGCTTGGGACTAGGGCATGAGCAGTTCTTC. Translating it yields CASSPGRLGLGHEQFF.

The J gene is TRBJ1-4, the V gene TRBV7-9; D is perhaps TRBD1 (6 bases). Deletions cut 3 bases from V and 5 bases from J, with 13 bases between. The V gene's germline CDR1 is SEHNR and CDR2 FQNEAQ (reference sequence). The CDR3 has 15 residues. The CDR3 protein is CASSFLLRGNEKLFF. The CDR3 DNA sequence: TGTGCCAGCAGCTTTCTGTTGAGGGGGAATGAAAAACTGTTTTTT.

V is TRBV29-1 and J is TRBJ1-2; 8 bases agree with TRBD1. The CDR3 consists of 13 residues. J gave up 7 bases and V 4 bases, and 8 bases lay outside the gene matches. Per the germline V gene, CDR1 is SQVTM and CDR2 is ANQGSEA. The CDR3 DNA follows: TGCAGCGTTGGTAGCCAGGGGGCAGGTGGCTACACCTTC. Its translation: CSVGSQGAGGYTF.

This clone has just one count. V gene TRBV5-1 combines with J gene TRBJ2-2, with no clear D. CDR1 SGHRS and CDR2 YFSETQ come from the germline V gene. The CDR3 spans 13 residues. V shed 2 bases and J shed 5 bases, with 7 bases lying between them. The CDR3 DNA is TGCGCCAGCAGCTTTGACTTTACCGGGGAGCTGTTTTTT. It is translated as CASSFDFTGELFF.

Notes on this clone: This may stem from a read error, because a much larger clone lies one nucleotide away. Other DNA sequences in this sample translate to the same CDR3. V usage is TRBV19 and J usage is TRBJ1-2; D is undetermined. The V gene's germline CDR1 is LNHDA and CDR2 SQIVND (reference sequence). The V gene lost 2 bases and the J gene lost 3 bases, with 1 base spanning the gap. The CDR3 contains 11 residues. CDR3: CASSIYYGYTF. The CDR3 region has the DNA TGTGCCAGTAGTATATACTATGGCTACACCTTC.

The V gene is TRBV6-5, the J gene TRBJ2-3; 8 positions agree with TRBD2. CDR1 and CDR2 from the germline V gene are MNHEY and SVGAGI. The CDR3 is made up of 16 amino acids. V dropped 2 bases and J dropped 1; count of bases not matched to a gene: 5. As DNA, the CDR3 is TGTGCCAGCAGTTACATAGGACTAGCAGGCACAGATACGCAGTATTTT. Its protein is CASSYIGLAGTDTQYF.

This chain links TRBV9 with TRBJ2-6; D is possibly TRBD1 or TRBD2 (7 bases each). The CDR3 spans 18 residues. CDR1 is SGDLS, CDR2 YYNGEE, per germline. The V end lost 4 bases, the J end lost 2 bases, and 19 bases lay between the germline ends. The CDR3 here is CASSPRGGRATGANVLTF. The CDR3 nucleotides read TGTGCCAGCAGCCCCAGGGGGGGGCGAGCAACTGGGGCCAACGTCCTGACTTTC.

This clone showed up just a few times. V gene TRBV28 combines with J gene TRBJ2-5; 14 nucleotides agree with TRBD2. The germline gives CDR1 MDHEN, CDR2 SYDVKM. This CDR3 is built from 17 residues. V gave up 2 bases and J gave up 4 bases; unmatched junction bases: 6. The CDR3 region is CASSLKAGLAGGETQYF. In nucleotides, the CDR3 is TGTGCCAGCAGTTTAAAAGCCGGACTAGCGGGAGGAGAGACCCAGTACTTC.

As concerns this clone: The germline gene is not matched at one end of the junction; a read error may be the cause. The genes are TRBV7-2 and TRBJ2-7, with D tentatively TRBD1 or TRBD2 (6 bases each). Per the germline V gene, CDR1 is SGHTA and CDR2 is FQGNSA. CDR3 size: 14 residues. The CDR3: CASSLRGALYERYF. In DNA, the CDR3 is TGTGCCAGCAGCTTGAGGGGGGCCTTATACGAGCGGTACTTC.

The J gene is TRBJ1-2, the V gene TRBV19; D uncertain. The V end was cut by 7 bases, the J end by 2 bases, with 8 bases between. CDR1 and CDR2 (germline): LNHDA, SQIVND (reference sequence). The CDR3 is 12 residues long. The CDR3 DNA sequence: TGTGCCAGTACCTCTCGCAACTATGGCTACACCTTC. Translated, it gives CASTSRNYGYTF.

The CDR3: CASSPGPDTDTQYF. DNA of the CDR3: TGTGCCAGTAGCCCGGGACCCGACACAGATACGCAGTATTTT. This chain joins TRBV19 and TRBJ2-3; D is perhaps TRBD1 or TRBD2 (5 bases each). The CDR3 spans 14 residues. Germline CDR1 LNHDA, CDR2 SQIVND (reference sequence). The V end lost 6 bases, the J end lost 2 bases, and 12 bases lay between the germline ends.

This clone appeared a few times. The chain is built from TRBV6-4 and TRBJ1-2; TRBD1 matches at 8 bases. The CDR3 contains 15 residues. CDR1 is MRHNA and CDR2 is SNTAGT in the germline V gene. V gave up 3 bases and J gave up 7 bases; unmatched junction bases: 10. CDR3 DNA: TGTGCCAGCAGTGATGTGGCAAGACAGGGGTCTGGCTACACCTTC. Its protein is CASSDVARQGSGYTF.

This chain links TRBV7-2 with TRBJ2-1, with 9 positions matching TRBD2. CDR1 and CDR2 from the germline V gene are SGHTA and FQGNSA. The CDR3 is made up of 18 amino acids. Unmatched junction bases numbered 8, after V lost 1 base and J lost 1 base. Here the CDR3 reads CASSLGGLAIPSYNEQFF. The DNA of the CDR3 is TGTGCCAGCAGCTTAGGGGGACTAGCTATTCCTTCCTACAATGAGCAGTTCTTC.

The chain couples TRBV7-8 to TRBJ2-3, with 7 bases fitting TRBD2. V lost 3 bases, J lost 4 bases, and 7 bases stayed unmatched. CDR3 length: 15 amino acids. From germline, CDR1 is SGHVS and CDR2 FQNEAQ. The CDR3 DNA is TGTGCCAGCAGCTTGAGGGAGGGCCGGGCAGATACGCAGTATTTT. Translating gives CASSLREGRADTQYF.

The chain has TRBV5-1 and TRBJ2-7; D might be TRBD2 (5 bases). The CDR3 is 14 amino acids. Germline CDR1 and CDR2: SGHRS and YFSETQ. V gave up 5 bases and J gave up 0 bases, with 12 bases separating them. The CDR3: CASSPTGSSYEQYF. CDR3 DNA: TGCGCCAGCAGTCCTACGGGGAGCTCCTACGAGCAGTACTTC.

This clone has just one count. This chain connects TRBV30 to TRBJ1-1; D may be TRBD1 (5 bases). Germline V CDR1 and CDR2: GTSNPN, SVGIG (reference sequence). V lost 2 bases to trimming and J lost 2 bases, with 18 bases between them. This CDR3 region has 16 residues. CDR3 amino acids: CAWSMWGSPHNTEAFF. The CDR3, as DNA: TGTGCCTGGAGTATGTGGGGGTCCCCCCACAACACTGAAGCTTTCTTT.

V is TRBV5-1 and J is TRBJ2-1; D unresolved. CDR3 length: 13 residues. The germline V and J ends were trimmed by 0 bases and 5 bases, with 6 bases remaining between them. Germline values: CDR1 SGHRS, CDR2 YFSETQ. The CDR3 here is CASSLVLNNEQFF. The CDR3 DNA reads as TGCGCCAGCAGCTTGGTTCTTAACAATGAGCAGTTCTTC.

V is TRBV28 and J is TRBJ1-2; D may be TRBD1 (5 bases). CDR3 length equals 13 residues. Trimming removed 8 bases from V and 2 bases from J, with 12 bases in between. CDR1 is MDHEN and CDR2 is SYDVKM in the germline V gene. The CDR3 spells CASCLRGNYGYTF. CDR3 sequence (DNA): TGTGCCAGCTGCTTGCGGGGGAACTATGGCTACACCTTC.

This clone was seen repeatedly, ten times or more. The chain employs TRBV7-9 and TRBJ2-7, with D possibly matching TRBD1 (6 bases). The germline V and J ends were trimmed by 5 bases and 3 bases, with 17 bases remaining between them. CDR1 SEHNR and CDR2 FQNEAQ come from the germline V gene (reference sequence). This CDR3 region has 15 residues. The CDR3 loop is CASSPGTLVHYEQYF. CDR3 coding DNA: TGTGCCAGCAGCCCCGGGACACTAGTCCACTACGAGCAGTACTTC.

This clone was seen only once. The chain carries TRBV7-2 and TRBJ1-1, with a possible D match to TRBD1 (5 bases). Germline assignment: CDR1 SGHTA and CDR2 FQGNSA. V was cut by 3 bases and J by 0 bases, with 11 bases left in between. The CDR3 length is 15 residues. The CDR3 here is CASSFTGGMNTEAFF. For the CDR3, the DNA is TGTGCCAGCAGCTTTACTGGGGGGATGAACACTGAAGCTTTCTTT. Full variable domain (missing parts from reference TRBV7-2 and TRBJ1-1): GAGVSQSPSNKVTEKGKDVELRCDPISGHTALYWYRQSLGQGLEFLIYFQGNSAPDKSGLPSDRFSAERTGGSVSTLTIQRTQQEDSAVYLCASSFTGGMNTEAFFGQGTRLTVV.

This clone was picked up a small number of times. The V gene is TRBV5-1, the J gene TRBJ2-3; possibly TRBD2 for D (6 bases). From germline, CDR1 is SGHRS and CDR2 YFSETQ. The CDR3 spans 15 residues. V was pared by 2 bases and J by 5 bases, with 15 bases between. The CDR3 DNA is TGCGCCAGCAGCTTAGATGGACTATCGGTAGATACGCAGTATTTT. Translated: CASSLDGLSVDTQYF. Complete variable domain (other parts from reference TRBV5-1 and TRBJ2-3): KAGVTQTPRYLIKTRGQQVTLSCSPISGHRSVSWYQQTPGQGLQFLFEYFSETQRNKGNFPGRFSGRQFSNSRSEMNVSTLELGDSALYLCASSLDGLSVDTQYFGPGTRLTVL.

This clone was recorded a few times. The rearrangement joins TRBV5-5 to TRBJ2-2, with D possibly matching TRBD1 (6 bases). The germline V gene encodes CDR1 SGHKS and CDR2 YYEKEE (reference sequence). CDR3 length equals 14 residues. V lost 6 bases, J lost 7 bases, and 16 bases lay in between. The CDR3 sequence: CASNSDSYFGELFF. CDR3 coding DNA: TGTGCCAGCAACTCGGACAGTTATTTCGGGGAGCTGTTTTTT.

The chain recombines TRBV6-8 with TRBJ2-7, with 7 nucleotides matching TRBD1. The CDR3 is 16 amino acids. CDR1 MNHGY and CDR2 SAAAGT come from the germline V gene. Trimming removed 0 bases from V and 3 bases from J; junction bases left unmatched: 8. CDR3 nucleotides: TGTGCCAGCAGTTACTCGACAGGGTCGGGCTTCTACGAGCAGTACTTC. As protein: CASSYSTGSGFYEQYF.